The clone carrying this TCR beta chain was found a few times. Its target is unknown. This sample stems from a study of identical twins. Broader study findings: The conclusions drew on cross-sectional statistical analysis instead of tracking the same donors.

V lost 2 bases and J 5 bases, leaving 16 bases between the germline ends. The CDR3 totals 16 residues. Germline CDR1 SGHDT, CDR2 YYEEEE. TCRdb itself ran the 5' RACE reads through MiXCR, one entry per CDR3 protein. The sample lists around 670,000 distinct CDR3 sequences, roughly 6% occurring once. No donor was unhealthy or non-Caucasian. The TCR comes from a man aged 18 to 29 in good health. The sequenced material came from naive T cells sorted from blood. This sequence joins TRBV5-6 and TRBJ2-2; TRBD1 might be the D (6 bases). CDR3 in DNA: TGTGCCAGCAGCTTATCCGGGACACGGAGAACCGGGGAGCTGTTTTTT. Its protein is CASSLSGTRRTGELFF.